Below are 27 T cell receptor beta chains sequenced from a single sample in a study of blood T cell repertoires in COVID-19. The protocol was immunoSEQ multiplex PCR, while the TCRdb copy is restricted to in-frame clones and leaves out a portion. The sample records some 120,000 clones, roughly 80% being singletons. Input material: peripheral blood. Source of these receptors: a man aged 70-80 years with acute or convalescent COVID-19.

This sequence joins TRBV7-3 and TRBJ2-5, with 7 nucleotides matching TRBD1. The CDR3 consists of 15 residues. CDR1 is SGHTA, CDR2 FQGTGA, per germline. With 6 bases clipped from V and 2 bases from J, the junction kept 9 bases outside the gene matches. This CDR3 is CASSPFGTAQETQYF. CDR3 DNA: TGTGCCAGCAGTCCATTCGGGACAGCTCAAGAGACCCAGTACTTC.

This clone was observed a handful of times. The chain couples TRBV9 to TRBJ2-4; TRBD2 might be the D (6 bases). CDR1 and CDR2 (germline): SGDLS, YYNGEE. CDR3 length: 13 amino acids. V was trimmed by 4 bases and J by 7 bases, leaving 12 bases between them. CDR3 nucleotides: TGTGCCAGCAGCCAGACCGGGGGTAACATTCAGTACTTC. Protein: CASSQTGGNIQYF.

This rearrangement joins TRBV11-2 to TRBJ2-7; maybe TRBD2 (6 bases). The CDR3 has 13 amino acids. Trimming took 3 bases from V and 6 from J, leaving 12 bases between them. Germline CDR1 is SGHAT and CDR2 is FQNNGV. CDR3 bases: TGTGCCAGCAGCTTCGGGCTAGCGCGCGAGCAGTACTTC. Residues: CASSFGLAREQYF.

This chain uses TRBV2 with TRBJ1-1; possibly TRBD1 for D (6 bases). The length of the CDR3 is 13 residues. Trimming removed 6 bases from V and 4 bases from J, with 12 bases in between. Per the germline V gene, CDR1 is SNHLY and CDR2 is FYNNEI. CDR3 sequence: CASREQGFTEAFF. CDR3 bases: TGTGCCAGCAGAGAACAGGGCTTCACTGAAGCTTTCTTT.

The rearrangement joins TRBV7-3 to TRBJ2-3; TRBD1 is a possible D gene (6 bases). CDR3 length equals 13 residues. The ends were cut back, 5 bases at V and 11 bases at J, with 17 bases in the middle. The germline V gene has CDR1 SGHTA and CDR2 FQGTGA. For the CDR3, the DNA is TGTGCCAGCAGCCGATATGGACAGTCGGGGCAGTATTTT. This codes for CASSRYGQSGQYF.

The chain uses TRBV15 and TRBJ1-2; tentative D call: TRBD1 (5 bases). Trimming left V 0 bases short and J 4 bases short, with 9 bases between. CDR1 is LNHNV and CDR2 is YYDKDF in the germline V gene (reference sequence). The CDR3 length is 14 residues. The CDR3 protein is CATSRDGASYGYTF. The CDR3 region has the DNA TGTGCCACCAGCAGAGATGGGGCCAGCTATGGCTACACCTTC. Using reference TRBV15 and TRBJ1-2 for the parts outside the CDR3, the full variable domain is DAMVIQNPRYQVTQFGKPVTLSCSQTLNHNVMYWYQQKSSQAPKLLFHYYDKDFNNEADTPDNFQSRRPNTSFCFLDIRSPGLGDTAMYLCATSRDGASYGYTFGSGTRLTVV.

The chain joins TRBV3-1 (or the pseudogene TRBV3-2) to TRBJ2-7, with D maybe TRBD2 (6 bases). This CDR3 region has 17 residues. CDR1 is LGHDT and CDR2 is YNNKEL in the germline V gene (reference sequence). V lost 2 bases, J lost 0 bases, and 17 bases lay in between. The CDR3 reads CASSQTGRGPSSYEQYF. CDR3 DNA sequence: TGTGCCAGCAGCCAAACTGGGCGGGGCCCCTCCTCCTACGAGCAGTACTTC.

This CDR3 reads CASSLLSGQGNHEQYF. CDR3 nucleotide sequence: TGTGCCAGCAGCTTGTTGTCAGGGCAGGGAAATCACGAGCAGTACTTC. This chain connects TRBV5-6 to TRBJ2-7; possible D gene TRBD1, 5 bases. The germline CDR1 and CDR2 sequences are SGHDT and YYEEEE. V was clipped by 1 base and J by 5 bases, with 19 bases between them. This CDR3 has 16 residues.

This clone occurred a few times. The chain has TRBV10-3 and TRBJ1-1; 8 nucleotides line up with TRBD1. The CDR3 is made up of 16 amino acids. The trim removed 4 bases at V and 0 bases at J, leaving 7 bases unmatched. Germline V gene data show CDR1 as ENHRY and CDR2 as SYGVKD. The CDR3 loop is CAISANRGGLNTEAFF. DNA of the CDR3: TGTGCCATCAGTGCCAACAGGGGGGGGTTGAACACTGAAGCTTTCTTT.

This CDR3 is CASTKTGSGANVLTF. CDR3 in DNA: TGTGCCAGCACCAAGACAGGGTCTGGGGCCAACGTCCTGACTTTC. The V gene is TRBV3-1 (or the pseudogene TRBV3-2), the J gene TRBJ2-6; 7 nucleotides align to TRBD1. CDR3 size: 15 residues. Losses at the gene ends were 7 bases for V and 1 base for J; bases not matched to a gene: 4. CDR1 is LGHDT and CDR2 is YNNKEL in the germline V gene (reference sequence).

There are a few counts of this clone. The CDR3 DNA follows: TGTGCCAGCAGCCGGAGAGGGAACACTGAAGCTTTCTTT. This translates into CASSRRGNTEAFF. This chain connects TRBV12-3 or TRBV12-4 to TRBJ1-1, with D hard to call. CDR3 length: 13 residues. The germline V and J ends were trimmed by 6 bases and 1 base, with 9 bases remaining between them.

The V and J genes are TRBV3-1 (or the pseudogene TRBV3-2) and TRBJ1-1; D is perhaps TRBD1 (6 bases). The CDR3 spans 17 residues. Trimming stripped 0 bases from V and 0 bases from J, with 14 bases between. Germline V gives CDR1 LGHDT, CDR2 YNNKEL (reference sequence). CDR3 nucleotide sequence: TGTGCCAGCAGCCAAGAGCAGGGGAGGGGAATGAACACTGAAGCTTTCTTT. It yields the protein CASSQEQGRGMNTEAFF.

This clone turned up a few times. This chain uses TRBV3-1 (or the pseudogene TRBV3-2) with TRBJ1-1, with 9 positions matching TRBD1. CDR3 length equals 14 residues. V shed 3 bases, J shed 4 bases, and the junction held 3 bases outside the gene matches. Germline values: CDR1 LGHDT, CDR2 YNNKEL (reference sequence). CDR3 loop: CASSHGQGRTEAFF. In nucleotides, the CDR3 is TGTGCCAGCAGCCACGGACAGGGGCGCACTGAAGCTTTCTTT.

In nucleotides, the CDR3 is TGTGCCACCAGTGGCACTTCTAGCACAGATACGCAGTATTTT. Protein product: CATSGTSSTDTQYF. The genes are TRBV24-1 and TRBJ2-3; D uncertain. CDR1 and CDR2 from the germline V gene are KGHDR and SFDVKD. This CDR3 is built from 14 residues. V was cut by 5 bases and J by 0 bases, with 8 bases left in between.

This chain joins TRBV11-1 and TRBJ2-1; 7 bases are shared with TRBD1. V shed 5 bases and J 12 bases; nucleotides not matched to a gene: 7. Germline CDR1 and CDR2: SGHAT and FQDESV (reference sequence). CDR3 length equals 12 residues. CDR3 sequence: CASSLPRQGQFF. CDR3 bases: TGTGCCAGCAGCCTTCCCCGACAGGGGCAGTTCTTC.

The chain combines TRBV2 with TRBJ2-7, with 9 bases matching TRBD2. After removal of 3 bases from V and 4 bases from J, the junction contained 7 bases not matched to a gene. From germline, CDR1 is SNHLY and CDR2 FYNNEI. The CDR3 consists of 15 residues. The CDR3 bases are TGTGCCAGCAGTGAGTTGGCGGGAGGGAATTACGAGCAGTACTTC. Protein sequence: CASSELAGGNYEQYF.

This chain links TRBV6-5 with TRBJ1-4; 9 bases map to TRBD1. CDR1 and CDR2 from the germline V gene are MNHEY and SVGAGI. There are 15 residues in the CDR3. The V and J ends lost 5 bases and 7 bases, in that order; junction bases with no gene match: 8. For the CDR3, the DNA is TGTGCCAGCAGTACCACAGGGGGCATTGGTGAAAAACTGTTTTTT. Translation gives CASSTTGGIGEKLFF.

The sample holds a few counts of this clone. The chain recombines TRBV5-4 with TRBJ1-1; perhaps TRBD1 as D (6 bases). CDR3 length equals 13 residues. CDR1 and CDR2 from the germline V gene are SGHNT and YYREEE (reference sequence). Trimming left V 2 bases short and J 5 bases short, with 10 bases between. CDR3 amino acids: CASSLDRITEAFF. DNA of the CDR3: TGTGCCAGCAGCTTAGACAGGATTACTGAAGCTTTCTTT.

This chain links TRBV5-4 with TRBJ1-6; the D gene is possibly TRBD1 (6 bases). The CDR3 is made up of 14 amino acids. The germline V and J ends were trimmed by 3 bases and 7 bases, with 11 bases remaining between them. CDR1 is SGHNT and CDR2 is YYREEE in the germline V gene (reference sequence). DNA of the CDR3: TGTGCCAGCAGCTCATGGACAGAGAATTCACCCCTCCACTTT. Translated, it gives CASSSWTENSPLHF. The variable domain in full, completed from reference TRBV5-4 and TRBJ1-6, reads ETGVTQSPTHLIKTRGQQVTLRCSSQSGHNTVSWYQQALGQGPQFIFQYYREEENGRGNFPPRFSGLQFPNYSSELNVNALELDDSALYLCASSSWTENSPLHFGNGTRLTVT.

The gene calls are TRBV9 and TRBJ1-4; D is unclear. Germline V gene sequence: CDR1 SGDLS, CDR2 YYNGEE. Trimming shortened V by 0 bases and J by 7 bases, and 10 bases separated the two germline ends. This CDR3 has 14 amino acids. Here the CDR3 DNA reads TGTGCCAGCAGCGTAGAGCCCCAGGCTGAAAAACTGTTTTTT. Its translation is CASSVEPQAEKLFF. Supplemented by reference TRBV9 and TRBJ1-4, the full variable domain reads DSGVTQTPKHLITATGQRVTLRCSPRSGDLSVYWYQQSLDQGLQFLIQYYNGEERAKGNILERFSAQQFPDLHSELNLSSLELGDSALYFCASSVEPQAEKLFFGSGTQLSVL.

V is TRBV5-4 and J is TRBJ2-1; 9 nucleotides line up with TRBD2. The CDR3 runs 15 residues. Germline CDR1 SGHNT, CDR2 YYREEE (reference sequence). The J segment lost 6 bases and the V segment lost 3 bases, leaving 7 bases of the junction unmatched. The CDR3 bases are TGTGCCAGCAGCTCGGGGCGGGAGGGCGGCAATGAGCAGTTCTTC. It encodes CASSSGREGGNEQFF.

In this sample, this clone turned up once. The chain recombines TRBV11-3 with TRBJ2-1; maybe TRBD2 (5 bases). The CDR3 consists of 12 residues. In germline, CDR1 is SGHNT, CDR2 YENEEA. The ends were cut back, 9 bases at V and 7 bases at J, with 13 bases in the middle. The CDR3 DNA reads TGTGCCAGTGAGGGAGCACAGAATGAGCAGTTCTTC. This sequence encodes CASEGAQNEQFF. The full variable domain, rest sourced from reference TRBV11-3 and TRBJ2-1, is EAGVVQSPRYKIIEKKQPVAFWCNPISGHNTLYWYLQNLGQGPELLIRYENEEAVDDSQLPKDRFSAERLKGVDSTLKIQPAELGDSAVYLCASEGAQNEQFFGPGTRLTVL.

This chain links TRBV18 with TRBJ2-2; 7 positions agree with TRBD1. The germline V gene encodes CDR1 KGHSH and CDR2 LQKENI. J lost 6 bases, V lost 4 bases, and 11 bases had no gene match. This CDR3 contains 16 residues. CDR3 DNA: TGTGCCAGCTCACTAAACAGGGGAATTGAGTCCGGGGAGCTGTTTTTT. Amino acids: CASSLNRGIESGELFF. The full variable domain, its missing parts supplied by reference TRBV18 and TRBJ2-2, is NAGVMQNPRHLVRRRGQEARLRCSPMKGHSHVYWYRQLPEEGLKFMVYLQKENIIDESGMPKERFSAEFPKEGPSILRIQQVVRGDSAAYFCASSLNRGIESGELFFGEGSRLTVL.

The V gene is TRBV30, the J gene TRBJ1-5, with D unresolved. The length of the CDR3 is 14 residues. V was cut by 1 base and J by 1 base, with 8 bases left in between. Germline loops: CDR1 GTSNPN, CDR2 SVGIG (reference sequence). The CDR3 nucleotides are TGTGCCTGGAGTGCGGATAGCAGCAATCAGCCCCAGCATTTT. This codes for CAWSADSSNQPQHF.

CDR3 sequence reads: CASSFGGGPQETQYF. CDR3 sequence (DNA): TGTGCCAGCAGTTTTGGCGGGGGGCCCCAAGAGACCCAGTACTTC. The chain is built from TRBV28 and TRBJ2-5; 8 nucleotides agree with TRBD2. V gave up 3 bases and J gave up 1 base; unmatched junction bases: 4. The CDR3 is made up of 15 amino acids. Germline V gives CDR1 MDHEN, CDR2 SYDVKM. The variable domain in full, with the rest retrieved from reference TRBV28 and TRBJ2-5, is DVKVTQSSRYLVKRTGEKVFLECVQDMDHENMFWYRQDPGLGLRLIYFSYDVKMKEKGDIPEGYSVSREKKERFSLILESASTNQTSMYLCASSFGGGPQETQYFGPGTRLLVL.

The CDR3: CASKNSGGPWNEQFF. For the CDR3, the DNA is TGTGCCAGCAAAAACTCGGGAGGGCCGTGGAATGAGCAGTTCTTC. This rearrangement joins TRBV6-5 to TRBJ2-1; TRBD2 agrees at 8 bases. Trimming cost V 7 bases and J 7 bases; bases outside gene matches: 12. Germline V gene sequence: CDR1 MNHEY, CDR2 SVGAGI. The CDR3 totals 15 residues.

The chain employs TRBV28 and TRBJ1-1, with 7 bases lining up with TRBD1. V lost 5 bases and J lost 0; bases outside the gene matches: 6. The germline V gene has CDR1 MDHEN and CDR2 SYDVKM. The CDR3 has 15 residues. CDR3 DNA sequence: TGTGCCAGCAGTCCCCCGGGACAGATGAACACTGAAGCTTTCTTT. Protein: CASSPPGQMNTEAFF.